The 32 T cell receptor beta chains listed next were all sequenced from one sample in a study of cytomegalovirus exposure and HLA in healthy donors. The PCR made use of 60 Vbeta and 13 Jbeta primers. Libraries were prepared by immunoSEQ multiplex PCR; TCRdb keeps only in-frame clonotypes and omits some of them. The table lists about 99,000 clones, roughly 70% of them singletons. Source material: PBMCs. The origin of the receptors is a woman aged 45 to 65 in good health and CMV-seronegative.

The J gene is TRBJ2-3, the V gene TRBV28; 10 bases fit TRBD2. The CDR3 loop spans 15 amino acids. Germline V gene lookup returns CDR1 MDHEN and CDR2 SYDVKM. After removal of 6 bases from V and 0 bases from J, the junction contained 3 bases not matched to a gene. CDR3 sequence reads: CASSWTSGSTDTQYF. DNA for the CDR3: TGTGCCAGCAGCTGGACTAGCGGCAGCACAGATACGCAGTATTTT.

The rearrangement uses TRBV12-2 and TRBJ2-7; the D call in the table, TRBD1, was not verified against the DNA. TRBV12-2 is labeled a pseudogene. This CDR3 spans 16 amino acids. The CDR3 nucleotides are TGTGCAAGTCGCCTACCACAGGGGACAAGCTCCTACGAGCAGTACTTC. Translation: CASRLPQGTSSYEQYF.

The genes are TRBV11-1 and TRBJ2-3; D unresolved. The CDR3 covers 14 residues. Trimming took 4 bases from V and 3 from J, leaving 11 bases between them. Germline-derived CDR1 and CDR2 are SGHAT and FQDESV (reference sequence). The CDR3 sequence is CASSSQTRTDTQYF. CDR3 bases: TGTGCCAGCAGCTCCCAGACTCGAACAGATACGCAGTATTTT.

V usage is TRBV30 and J usage is TRBJ1-6; the D is unclear. Between the trimmed V and J ends, which lost 0 bases and 7 bases, there was a span of 7 bases. This CDR3 region has 13 residues. The germline V gene encodes CDR1 GTSNPN and CDR2 SVGIG (reference sequence). The CDR3 protein is CAWSVSSNSPLHF. CDR3 bases: TGTGCCTGGAGTGTATCATCCAATTCACCCCTCCACTTT.

The chain links TRBV6-1 to TRBJ2-3; unclear D gene. The CDR3 totals 15 residues. V lost 7 bases and J lost 2, with 16 bases in between. Germline-derived CDR1 and CDR2 are MNHNS and SASEGT. DNA for the CDR3: TGTGCCAGCACCCAACGACAAACGCTCACAGATACGCAGTATTTT. Amino acids: CASTQRQTLTDTQYF.

This clone was found a few times. The gene calls are TRBV30 and TRBJ2-3, with D perhaps TRBD1 (5 bases). This CDR3 comprises 17 residues. From germline, CDR1 is GTSNPN and CDR2 SVGIG (reference sequence). The V end was cut by 3 bases, the J end by 4 bases, with 23 bases between. The CDR3 DNA follows: TGTGCCTGGAGGGGGCCCCAGGCGTCCATGGGTGCAGATACGCAGTATTTT. The encoded protein is CAWRGPQASMGADTQYF.

The CDR3 loop reads CAISAQTSVSYNEQFF. The CDR3 region has the DNA TGTGCCATCAGTGCCCAAACTAGCGTCTCCTACAATGAGCAGTTCTTC. V usage is TRBV10-3 and J usage is TRBJ2-1; 7 nucleotides align to TRBD2. In germline, CDR1 is ENHRY, CDR2 SYGVKD. The CDR3 is 16 residues long. With 4 bases clipped from V and 0 bases from J, the junction kept 6 bases outside the gene matches.

This chain uses TRBV5-6 with TRBJ2-2; tentatively, D is TRBD1 (5 bases). Germline V gene lookup returns CDR1 SGHDT and CDR2 YYEEEE. CDR3 length: 16 amino acids. Trimming took off 0 bases at V and 3 bases at J, with 12 bases between the two ends. The CDR3 DNA follows: TGTGCCAGCAGCTTGGTTAGGGGCTTAGACACCGGGGAGCTGTTTTTT. It encodes CASSLVRGLDTGELFF.

The chain combines TRBV5-5 with TRBJ2-3; 9 positions match TRBD2. Looked up from germline, CDR1 is SGHKS and CDR2 is YYEKEE (reference sequence). V shed 4 bases, J shed 5 bases, and the junction held 17 bases outside the gene matches. CDR3 size: 18 residues. The CDR3 DNA reads as TGTGCCAGCAGCCCCGCGGGTAGTAGCGGGAGCTTTCGAGATACGCAGTATTTT. Protein sequence: CASSPAGSSGSFRDTQYF.

The chain links TRBV6-1 to TRBJ1-1; weak D call: TRBD1 (6 bases). The CDR3 spans 15 residues. Looked up from germline, CDR1 is MNHNS and CDR2 is SASEGT. V was clipped by 7 bases and J by 0 bases, with 15 bases between them. In nucleotides, the CDR3 is TGTGCCAGCAAGGGGGGGGGATGGATGAACACTGAAGCTTTCTTT. Its protein product is CASKGGGWMNTEAFF.

V gene TRBV5-1 combines with J gene TRBJ2-5, with TRBD1 as a possible D gene (6 bases). This CDR3 region has 15 residues. Trimming removed 3 bases at V and 0 bases at J, with 12 bases between. Germline CDR1 is SGHRS and CDR2 is YFSETQ. Here the CDR3 DNA reads TGCGCCAGCAGCTGGAGAGGACAGTACCAAGAGACCCAGTACTTC. This translates into CASSWRGQYQETQYF.

The sample holds a few counts of this clone. The chain employs TRBV19 and TRBJ1-5; D unresolved. CDR1 and CDR2 (germline): LNHDA, SQIVND (reference sequence). This CDR3 is built from 14 residues. The CDR3 DNA reads TGTGCTACAAGCCGGGTTTTGAGAAATCAGCCCCAGCATTTT. Translation: CATSRVLRNQPQHF. The whole variable domain, filled in from reference TRBV19 and TRBJ1-5, reads DGGITQSPKYLFRKEGQNVTLSCEQNLNHDAMYWYRQDPGQGLRLIYYSQIVNDFQKGDIAEGYSVSREKKESFPLTVTSAQKNPTAFYLCATSRVLRNQPQHFGDGTRLSIL.

The gene calls are TRBV5-1 and TRBJ2-7, with D possibly matching TRBD1 (6 bases). The CDR3 covers 17 residues. V was cut by 5 bases and J by 0 bases, with 21 bases left in between. The V gene's germline CDR1 is SGHRS and CDR2 YFSETQ. CDR3 coding DNA: TGCGCCAGCAGTTTCGTGGGCGTCACAGGGATCTCCTACGAGCAGTACTTC. Amino acid sequence: CASSFVGVTGISYEQYF.

The chain links TRBV6-5 to TRBJ2-5; 12 bases line up with TRBD2. V was clipped by 10 bases and J by 5 bases; unmatched bases: 8. CDR1 MNHEY and CDR2 SVGAGI come from the germline V gene. This CDR3 is built from 14 residues. The CDR3 nucleotides are TGTGCCACCAGGCTAGCGGGGGGGTGGGAGACCCAGTACTTC. Amino acids: CATRLAGGWETQYF.

This clone was observed a few times. The chain couples TRBV18 to TRBJ1-6, with 11 bases fitting TRBD1. The CDR3 is 15 residues long. In germline, CDR1 is KGHSH, CDR2 LQKENI. J gave up 7 bases and V 6 bases, and 5 bases lay outside the gene matches. The CDR3 DNA reads as TGTGCCAGCTCGTTAGGGACAGGGGGGAATTCACCCCTCCACTTT. Amino acids: CASSLGTGGNSPLHF.

The V call is TRBV4-3, the J call TRBJ1-5; D gene unclear. From germline, CDR1 is LGHNA and CDR2 YSLEER. The CDR3 loop spans 16 amino acids. Trimming left V 0 bases short and J 2 bases short, with 11 bases between. CDR3 residues: CASSQDFTAGNQPQHF. The CDR3 DNA follows: TGCGCCAGCAGCCAAGATTTTACAGCAGGCAATCAGCCCCAGCATTTT.

The genes are TRBV19 and TRBJ2-7, with D tentatively TRBD1 (5 bases). This CDR3 spans 12 amino acids. Trimming left V 0 bases short and J 6 bases short, with 6 bases between. The germline V gene has CDR1 LNHDA and CDR2 SQIVND (reference sequence). The CDR3 bases are TGTGCCAGTAGTATAGACAGGGTCGAGCAGTACTTC. Protein sequence: CASSIDRVEQYF.

The CDR3 is CASRHGDRGSTGELFF. The DNA of the CDR3 is TGTGCCAGCAGACACGGGGACAGGGGAAGCACCGGGGAGCTGTTTTTT. This chain connects TRBV28 to TRBJ2-2, with 10 bases identical to TRBD1. The J segment lost 4 bases and the V segment lost 6 bases, leaving 8 bases of the junction unmatched. The V gene's germline CDR1 is MDHEN and CDR2 SYDVKM. The length of the CDR3 is 16 residues.

This clone has a handful of counts. The rearrangement links TRBV29-1 to TRBJ2-3, with D possibly matching TRBD2 (5 bases). The CDR3 runs 13 residues. V was shortened by 3 bases and J by 0 bases, with 7 bases between the two germline ends. The germline gives CDR1 SQVTM, CDR2 ANQGSEA. CDR3 region: CSVDLASTDTQYF. In nucleotides, the CDR3 is TGCAGCGTTGATCTAGCTAGCACAGATACGCAGTATTTT.

The chain employs TRBV5-1 and TRBJ2-5, with 7 bases identical to TRBD1. Per the germline V gene, CDR1 is SGHRS and CDR2 is YFSETQ. The CDR3 sequence is 12 residues long. The trim removed 6 bases at V and 4 bases at J, leaving 3 bases unmatched. The CDR3 DNA sequence: TGCGCCAGCAACCCAGGGGGAGAGACCCAGTACTTC. It codes for CASNPGGETQYF. Combining the CDR3 with reference TRBV5-1 and TRBJ2-5 gives the whole variable domain KAGVTQTPRYLIKTRGQQVTLSCSPISGHRSVSWYQQTPGQGLQFLFEYFSETQRNKGNFPGRFSGRQFSNSRSEMNVSTLELGDSALYLCASNPGGETQYFGPGTRLLVL.

The genes are TRBV11-3 and TRBJ1-1; 10 bases match TRBD1. V was pared by 5 bases and J by 3 bases, with 3 bases of the junction left unmatched. This CDR3 is 14 amino acids long. Per the germline V gene, CDR1 is SGHNT and CDR2 is YENEEA. CDR3: CASSRGQGDTEAFF. Written as DNA, the CDR3 is TGTGCCAGCAGCCGAGGACAGGGGGACACTGAAGCTTTCTTT.

This chain connects TRBV30 to TRBJ2-5; D is unclear. The V and J ends lost 0 bases and 5 bases respectively, with 10 bases between them. The CDR3 sequence is 13 residues long. Germline CDR1 and CDR2: GTSNPN and SVGIG (reference sequence). The CDR3 bases are TGTGCCTGGAGTGTGAGCCGGTGGGAGACCCAGTACTTC. Protein product: CAWSVSRWETQYF.

The V call is TRBV5-1, the J call TRBJ2-1, with TRBD2 as a possible D gene (6 bases). The V gene lost 0 bases and the J gene lost 1 base, with 11 bases spanning the gap. This CDR3 spans 16 amino acids. Germline CDR1 SGHRS, CDR2 YFSETQ. CDR3 DNA sequence: TGCGCCAGCAGCTTGGCCCCCAGCGGGTCCTACAATGAGCAGTTCTTC. This sequence encodes CASSLAPSGSYNEQFF.

The CDR3 here is CATSRDGGGTDTQYF. DNA of the CDR3: TGTGCCACCAGCAGAGATGGGGGGGGCACAGATACGCAGTATTTT. J is TRBJ2-3 and V is TRBV15; 7 positions agree with TRBD2. This CDR3 spans 15 amino acids. J lost 1 base, V lost 0 bases, and 1 base had no gene match. In germline, CDR1 is LNHNV, CDR2 YYDKDF (reference sequence).

The CDR3 here is CASSQVLAGRETQYF. The CDR3 nucleotides are TGTGCCAGCAGCCAAGTTCTAGCGGGGAGGGAGACCCAGTACTTC. The chain links TRBV4-2 to TRBJ2-5; 9 bases map to TRBD2. The CDR3 spans 15 residues. The ends lost 1 base at V and 5 bases at J; junction bases unmatched: 5. Germline loops: CDR1 LGHNA, CDR2 YNFKEQ.

This clone was counted only a few times. The chain joins TRBV5-1 to TRBJ2-7, with 11 nucleotides matching TRBD2. The germline V gene has CDR1 SGHRS and CDR2 YFSETQ. V shed 0 bases, J shed 6 bases, and the junction held 11 bases outside the gene matches. This CDR3 contains 17 residues. CDR3 sequence (DNA): TGCGCCAGCAGCTTGGCTCTAGCGGGAGGTAGGGGGTTCGAGCAGTACTTC. Amino acids: CASSLALAGGRGFEQYF.

The chain combines TRBV7-9 with TRBJ1-6; possible D gene TRBD1, 6 bases. The CDR3 totals 14 residues. Between the trimmed V and J ends, which lost 3 bases and 8 bases, there was a span of 11 bases. CDR1 SEHNR and CDR2 FQNEAQ come from the germline V gene (reference sequence). CDR3 bases: TGTGCCAGCAGCTTTGCAGGGGTGGATTCACCCCTCCACTTT. Encoded protein: CASSFAGVDSPLHF.

This chain's CDR3 is CASSPLGGKDTQYF. The DNA of the CDR3 is TGTGCCAGCAGCCCGCTGGGAGGTAAAGATACGCAGTATTTT. The gene calls are TRBV7-7 and TRBJ2-3; D is possibly TRBD2 (6 bases). This CDR3 comprises 14 residues. V lost 5 bases, J lost 5 bases, and 14 bases lay in between. Per the germline V gene, CDR1 is SSHAT and CDR2 is FNYEAQ (reference sequence). Full variable domain (remainder filled in from reference TRBV7-7 and TRBJ2-3): GAGVSQSPRYKVTKRGQDVTLRCDPISSHATLYWYQQALGQGPEFLTYFNYEAQPDKSGLPSDRFSAERPEGSISTLTIQRTEQRDSAMYRCASSPLGGKDTQYFGPGTRLTVL.

The V and J genes are TRBV21-1 and TRBJ2-1; the D call of TRBD1 is as the table states it, not checked on the DNA. TRBV21-1 is noted as a pseudogene. The CDR3 loop spans 20 amino acids. Here the CDR3 DNA reads TGTGCCAGCAGCAAAGTAGGGGGACAGGGCTCTTTGAGCTCCTACAATGAGCAGTTCTTC. It is translated as CASSKVGGQGSLSSYNEQFF.

The chain has TRBV25-1 and TRBJ2-3, with TRBD1 matching 10 bases. Germline values: CDR1 MGHDK, CDR2 SYGVNS. This CDR3 spans 15 amino acids. With V trimmed by 8 bases and J by 8 bases, 13 bases remained unmatched. This CDR3 reads CASGGGDRGWGTQYF. Here the CDR3 DNA reads TGTGCCAGCGGAGGAGGGGACAGGGGATGGGGTACGCAGTATTTT.

V and J are TRBV4-1 and TRBJ2-1; a possible D gene is TRBD2 (5 bases). The CDR3 loop spans 15 amino acids. Germline lookup yields CDR1 MGHRA and CDR2 YSYEKL. The ends were cut back, 0 bases at V and 4 bases at J, with 10 bases in the middle. The CDR3 coding sequence is TGCGCCAGCAGCCAAGATCGACTAAATTACAATGAGCAGTTCTTC. It encodes CASSQDRLNYNEQFF.

The V gene is TRBV5-4, the J gene TRBJ2-5, with 10 bases lining up with TRBD2. The DNA end favors TRBJ2-7, so the J call may be wrong. The CDR3 is made up of 15 amino acids. Germline CDR1 reads SGHNT; CDR2 reads YYREEE (reference sequence). The CDR3 DNA reads TGTGCCAGCAGCTTGGAGCGGGGGGGAGCCTACGAGCAGTACTTC. Translated: CASSLERGGAYEQYF.